This T cell receptor (beta chain) was retrieved from a study of blood T cell repertoires in COVID-19. Study-level information: Collection of acute and convalescent COVID-19 samples took place in the United States, Italy and Spain. T cells, B-cell-depleted T cells, or PBMCs supplied cDNA or gDNA.

The CDR3 is 14 amino acids. Trimming stripped 2 bases from V and 7 bases from J, with 11 bases between. The germline V gene has CDR1 MGHDK and CDR2 SYGVNS. Original methodology: Cell counts per sample came from amplifying reference gene primers. The assay was immunoSEQ multiplex PCR, and TCRdb's table has in-frame clones only and misses some. The DNA gave D and trimming, while V, J and clone size come from that table. The top ten clones hold around 4.5% of a sample with approximately 300,000 clones, around four fifths of them seen once. The sample taken for sequencing was peripheral blood. The sequence was collected from a woman in her forties or fifties with active or convalescent COVID-19. This chain uses TRBV25-1 with TRBJ1-4; a weak D match, TRBD1 (6 bases). The CDR3: CASSEIGTSEKLFF. The CDR3 DNA reads as TGTGCCAGCAGTGAAATAGGGACAAGTGAAAAACTGTTTTTT.